These T cell receptor beta chains were read from a single sample in a study of CD8+ T cells in alopecia areata. TCRdb's table, derived via immunoSEQ multiplex PCR, lists solely in-frame clones and lacks some. The table shows some 170,000 clones, with less than 75% occurring only once. Material: CD8+ T cells sorted from blood, obtained at week 0. The receptor source for this set is a human donor with alopecia areata. Both conserved end residues are part of each CDR3. D genes are given only for firm matches. Only part of the rows carry a size: once, few, many, or a class if the clone is expanded.

TGTGCCACCAGCAGATCGTATCAGGGTTCCTACAATGAGCAGTTCTTC,CATSRSYQGSYNEQFF,.,TRBV15,TRBJ2-1,.
TGTGCCACCAGCAGCCAGACAGGAAACTATGGCTACACCTTC,CATSSQTGNYGYTF,.,TRBV15,TRBJ1-2,once
TGCGCCAGCAGCTTGGCGAAGAGGGGCGGGAAGCTTGACTATGGCTACACCTTC,CASSLAKRGGKLDYGYTF,.,TRBV5-1,TRBJ1-2,.
TGCAGCGTTGAAGTAACGGGCACCGTAGCCTACGAGCAGTACTTC,CSVEVTGTVAYEQYF,.,TRBV29-1,TRBJ2-7,.
TGTGCCAGCAGATCACGAGAGCAGTACTTC,CASRSREQYF,.,TRBV2,TRBJ2-7,.
TGTGCCAGCAGTGGCGGGACAGAGAATCAGCCCCAGCATTTT,CASSGGTENQPQHF,TRBD1,TRBV2,TRBJ1-5,few
TGCAGCGTTTGGGGAGGGAGCGGGGGGCCGCTCGGGCGGTATTTT,CSVWGGSGGPLGRYF,TRBD2,TRBV29-1,TRBJ2-3,once
TGTGCCAGCAGCCTCGCCCGGGGAGGCTCCTACGAGCAGTACTTC,CASSLARGGSYEQYF,.,TRBV6-6,TRBJ2-7,.
TGTGCCAGCACCACTTGGACAGATACGCAGTATTTT,CASTTWTDTQYF,.,TRBV6-6,TRBJ2-3,.
TGTGCCAGCTCACCGAAAGAAGGGGGCGACACCGGGGAGCTGTTTTTT,CASSPKEGGDTGELFF,TRBD1,TRBV18,TRBJ2-2,.
TGTGCCAGCAGCTTGGGGACAGGGGGCAACTACGAGCAGTACTTC,CASSLGTGGNYEQYF,TRBD1,TRBV13,TRBJ2-7,once
TGTGCCAGCAGCTTAGCGCACAATCAGCCCCAGCATTTT,CASSLAHNQPQHF,.,TRBV7-7,TRBJ1-5,.
TGTGCCAGCAGTTTTACGGGGACTAACAATGAGCAGTTCTTC,CASSFTGTNNEQFF,TRBD2,TRBV28,TRBJ2-1,.
TGTGCCTGGAGCGAGGGGGACTCCTACGAGCAGTACTTC,CAWSEGDSYEQYF,.,TRBV30,TRBJ2-7,once
TGTGCCATCAGTGAGTCGCGGAGACAGGGGGTCGGCGAGCAGTACTTC,CAISESRRQGVGEQYF,TRBD1,TRBV10-3,TRBJ2-7,.
TGTGCCAGCAGTTTGGCCCGGACAGGGTTTGGCTACACCTTC,CASSLARTGFGYTF,TRBD1,TRBV27,TRBJ1-2,.
TGTGCCAGCAGCCGGGGGGCTGAGCAGTTCTTC,CASSRGAEQFF,.,TRBV5-6,TRBJ2-1,.
TGCGCCAGCAGCTTGGCACAGGTAGCGGGGGGGCACCGGGCAGATACGCAGTATTTT,CASSLAQVAGGHRADTQYF,TRBD2,TRBV5-1,TRBJ2-3,few
TGTGCCTGGAGTGTTGGGCAGTCAGACACCATATATTTT,CAWSVGQSDTIYF,.,TRBV30,TRBJ1-3,few
TGTGCCAGCAGTTTATCGGTAAGCTACGAGCAGTACTTC,CASSLSVSYEQYF,.,TRBV27,TRBJ2-7,.
TGCGCCAGCAGCTTGGCTGCGCAAGCTAACTATGGCTACACCTTC,CASSLAAQANYGYTF,.,TRBV5-1,TRBJ1-2,.
TGTGCCAGCAGGGGGGACATGGCAAGGGAGACCCAGTACTTC,CASRGDMARETQYF,.,TRBV27,TRBJ2-5,.
TGCGCCAGCAGCTTGGCTTCAGGAGGCCTCTACGAGCAGTACTTC,CASSLASGGLYEQYF,.,TRBV5-1,TRBJ2-7,.
TGCGCCAGCAGCCTCCCGCTACGACGTACTGGAAACACCATATATTTT,CASSLPLRRTGNTIYF,.,TRBV4-1,TRBJ1-3,.
TGTGCCACCAGCAAATACTCGGACAGGGGAGCCTACGAGCAGTACTTC,CATSKYSDRGAYEQYF,TRBD1,TRBV15,TRBJ2-7,.
TGCAGCGTCCGGACAGGGGAAGAGACCCAGTACTTC,CSVRTGEETQYF,TRBD1,TRBV29-1,TRBJ2-5,few
TGCAGCGTTGAAAGGGCCGAGGGTGAAAAACTGTTTTTT,CSVERAEGEKLFF,.,TRBV29-1,TRBJ1-4,.
TGTGCCAGCAGCGGCGGGACTCCGAATAATTCACCCCTCCACTTT,CASSGGTPNNSPLHF,.,TRBV7-9,TRBJ1-6,.
TGTGCCAGCAGCCGACAGACCAGCTCCTACAATGAGCAGTTCTTC,CASSRQTSSYNEQFF,.,TRBV5-6,TRBJ2-1,once
TGTGCCAGCACCAAAATCCCGGCTAGCGGTAACAATGAGCAGTTCTTC,CASTKIPASGNNEQFF,TRBD2,TRBV28,TRBJ2-1,.
TGTGCCAGCAGTTACGGGACAGTGAACACTGAAGCTTTCTTT,CASSYGTVNTEAFF,TRBD1,TRBV6-5,TRBJ1-1,.
TGCGCCAGCAGCCCGACCTCGGGACAGGTCTTCCCTGAAGCTTTCTTT,CASSPTSGQVFPEAFF,TRBD1,TRBV5-1,TRBJ1-1,.